The source of this T cell receptor beta chain is a study of shared clonotypes between healthy human individuals. CDR3 size: 17 residues. Method: immunoSEQ multiplex PCR; TCRdb's copy keeps in-frame clones and lacks some. This table has about 2,500,000 clones, over 85% appearing once. The TCR comes from a man between 18 and 29 years old in good health. V gene TRBV1 combines with J gene TRBJ2-3; the D call TRBD2 from the table was never checked on the DNA. TRBV1 is labeled a pseudogene. Sequencing was performed on naive CD4+ T cells sorted from blood. Subset here: CD45RA+ positively selected. The CDR3: CTSSLERREARTDTQYF. The DNA for the CDR3 is TGCACCAGCAGCTTGGAGAGGCGGGAGGCTCGGACAGATACGCAGTATTTT.